Listed here are 9 T cell receptor beta chains from one sample, sequenced in a study of neurological immune-mediated disorders. Via MiXCR, TCRdb re-called the 5' RACE reads, giving one row per CDR3 protein. The repertoire holds approximately 82,000 distinct CDR3 sequences, with 13% as singletons. Indicated time point: longitudinal time-point 2. The source material was PBMCs. These receptors were obtained from a female donor with HTLV-1-associated myelopathy (HAM/TSP).

This clonotype came up many times. This chain uses TRBV20-1 with TRBJ2-1, with D possibly being TRBD1 or TRBD2 (7 bases each). V lost 3 bases and J lost 8, with 17 bases in between. CDR1 is DFQATT, CDR2 SNEGSKA, per germline (reference sequence). The CDR3 extends over 14 amino acids. CDR3 protein: CSARPLTGRDEQFF. DNA for the CDR3: TGCAGTGCTAGGCCCCTGACAGGGAGGGATGAGCAGTTCTTC.

The table lists this clonotype with many counts. The rearrangement uses TRBV4-1 and TRBJ1-1; perhaps TRBD1 as D (6 bases). The CDR3 spans 16 residues. The germline V gene encodes CDR1 MGHRA and CDR2 YSYEKL. The V end lost 4 bases, the J end lost 1 base, and 16 bases lay between the germline ends. The CDR3 region is CASSRSPSQGNTEAFF. In DNA, the CDR3 is TGCGCCAGCAGCCGAAGTCCGTCACAGGGGAACACTGAAGCTTTCTTT.

The rearrangement links TRBV25-1 to TRBJ2-1, with D unclear. The CDR3 runs 15 residues. V gave up 5 bases and J gave up 0 bases, with 11 bases separating them. CDR1 is MGHDK, CDR2 SYGVNS, per germline. CDR3 in amino acids: CASSLGRSSYNEQFF. The CDR3, as DNA: TGTGCCAGCAGTCTTGGCAGGAGCTCCTACAATGAGCAGTTCTTC.

Ten or more counts support this clonotype. The gene calls are TRBV5-1 and TRBJ2-2; no definite D call. CDR1 is SGHRS, CDR2 YFSETQ, per germline. V shed 1 base and J shed 4 bases, with 5 bases lying between them. This CDR3 is 13 amino acids long. The CDR3 loop is CASSLSPTGELFF. CDR3 DNA: TGCGCCAGCAGCTTGAGCCCCACCGGGGAGCTGTTTTTT.

There are many counts of this clonotype. This sequence joins TRBV6-2 or TRBV6-3 and TRBJ1-5; possible D gene TRBD1, 6 bases. The CDR3 is 17 residues long. Trimming left V 2 bases short and J 4 bases short, with 18 bases between. The germline gives CDR1 MNHEY, CDR2 SVGEGT. The CDR3 reads CASSYALGGTPNQPQHF. The CDR3 DNA reads TGTGCCAGCAGTTACGCGTTAGGTGGGACACCGAATCAGCCCCAGCATTTT.

There are many counts of this clonotype. The chain couples TRBV20-1 to TRBJ2-1; the match to TRBD2 covers 9 bases. V lost 4 bases to trimming and J lost 5 bases; unmatched junction nucleotides: 9. This CDR3 contains 15 residues. The germline CDR1 and CDR2 sequences are DFQATT and SNEGSKA (reference sequence). The CDR3 protein is CSANRAGGGNNEQFF. CDR3 nucleotides: TGCAGTGCTAACCGAGCGGGGGGAGGTAACAATGAGCAGTTCTTC.

Turning to this clonotype: It may be a read error: a sequence one base away is much more abundant. The DNA for the CDR3 is TGTGCCAGCATCGCCTGGGGAGGGACCCATTACTTC. It encodes CASIAWGGTHYF. J is TRBJ2-5 and V is TRBV6-5, with 7 bases identical to TRBD2. In germline, CDR1 is MNHEY, CDR2 SVGAGI. This CDR3 region has 12 residues.

The V and J genes are TRBV27 and TRBJ2-3; D gene unclear. Trimming cost V 3 bases and J 1 base, with 14 bases left between them. The germline V gene has CDR1 MNHEY and CDR2 SMNVEV (reference sequence). This CDR3 has 16 residues. The CDR3: CASSFVRFLRTDTQYF. CDR3 nucleotides: TGTGCCAGCAGTTTCGTGAGATTCCTGCGCACAGATACGCAGTATTTT.

This clonotype was detected ten times or more. The J gene is TRBJ2-5, the V gene TRBV19; the D is unclear. This CDR3 is 13 amino acids long. The ends were cut back, 3 bases at V and 7 bases at J, with 12 bases in the middle. Germline V gene sequence: CDR1 LNHDA, CDR2 SQIVND (reference sequence). The CDR3 is CASSIGDRATQYF. The CDR3 DNA sequence: TGTGCCAGTAGTATTGGCGATAGGGCGACCCAGTACTTC.